This entry is about one T cell receptor beta chain. Its antigen is as yet unknown. Before sequencing took place, the ViraFEST assay used viral peptide pools to expand antigen-specific CD4+ T cells. When around 9 days of culture had elapsed, CD4+ T cells were isolated. Two doses of either BNT162b2 or mRNA-1273 were given to each participant. These data belong to a study of vaccination effects on CD4 cells after COVID-19. CDR1 is LGHDT, CDR2 YNNKEL, per germline (reference sequence). The CDR3 length is 14 residues. Trimming cost V 7 bases and J 1 base, with 10 bases left between them. The method was immunoSEQ multiplex PCR; TCRdb's version includes in-frame clones alone and lacks a portion of them. The data contain under 30,000 clones, roughly 68% of them singletons.

Sequencing was performed on CD4+ T cells from PBMCs cultured with HCoV-OC43 spike peptides, taken after COVID-19 vaccination. Specified subset: HCoV-OC43 spike overlapping peptide pool stimulation. The chain joins TRBV3-1 (or the pseudogene TRBV3-2) to TRBJ2-2; unclear D gene. The receptor was derived from a human donor who received a COVID-19 vaccine. CDR3 DNA sequence: TGTGCCAGCACCGAAGTTGTGAACACCGGGGAGCTGTTTTTT. Residues: CASTEVVNTGELFF.